This T cell receptor (beta chain) was captured in a study of blood T cell repertoires in COVID-19. Germline CDR1 is SEHNR and CDR2 is FQNEAQ (reference sequence). This CDR3 is built from 13 residues. Trimming cost V 8 bases and J 6 bases, with 16 bases left between them. The assay was immunoSEQ multiplex PCR, and TCRdb's table has in-frame clones only and misses some. This sample has about 140,000 clones, with roughly 80% found just once. This clone has only a few counts. The V and J genes are TRBV7-9 and TRBJ1-1; maybe TRBD1 (5 bases). The clonotype was recovered from a man aged 35 to 55 with acute COVID-19. Sequencing input: PBMCs or T cells enriched from blood (not recorded which). CDR3 loop: CASQGMGRPEAFF. The CDR3 coding sequence is TGTGCCAGCCAAGGTATGGGGCGACCTGAAGCTTTCTTT.